The rows below give T cell receptor beta chains drawn from one sample of a study of T cells in Graves' hyperthyroidism and ophthalmopathy. TCRdb processed the multiplex PCR reads anew with MiXCR; each CDR3 protein has one entry. The data hold around 340,000 distinct CDR3 sequences, with around 23% observed a single time. Source material: blood. The origin of the receptors is a woman in her fifties or sixties with Graves' hyperthyroidism. Each CDR3 is given with its conserved first and last residue. A D gene is named only where the DNA matches it firmly. Size tells how often a clone was seen (once, few, many) or the class of an expanded clone, and some rows leave it out.

CDR3 protein,CDR3 DNA,clone size,CDR3 length,V gene,D gene,J gene
CASSLTSGNSDQPQHF,TGTGCCAGCAGTTTAACGAGCGGGAATAGCGATCAGCCCCAGCATTTT,many,16,TRBV12-3/TRBV12-4,NA,TRBJ1-5
CASSYSTSGLGFYEQYF,TGTGCCAGCAGTTACTCGACTAGTGGACTGGGGTTCTACGAGCAGTACTTC,many,17,TRBV6-2/TRBV6-3,NA,TRBJ2-7
CASSLRGWGSEAFF,TGTGCCAGCAGTTTGAGGGGGTGGGGGTCTGAAGCTTTCTTT,many,14,TRBV12-3/TRBV12-4,NA,TRBJ1-1
CASSQSTSGNYNEQFF,TGTGCCAGCAGCCAGTCTACTAGCGGGAACTACAATGAGCAGTTCTTC,NA,16,TRBV3-1,TRBD2,TRBJ2-1
CASRADRGGGELFF,TGTGCCAGCAGGGCCGACAGGGGCGGCGGGGAGCTGTTTTTT,many,14,TRBV2,TRBD1,TRBJ2-2
CSVLGSGPNTEAFF,TGCAGCGTTTTAGGATCGGGGCCGAACACTGAAGCTTTCTTT,many,14,TRBV29-1,NA,TRBJ1-1
CASSQDQGQATYEQYF,TGCGCCAGCAGCCAAGATCAGGGACAGGCAACCTACGAGCAGTACTTC,NA,16,TRBV4-1,TRBD1,TRBJ2-7
CASKEYRDSGANVLTF,TGTGCCAGCAAAGAATACAGGGACTCTGGGGCCAACGTCCTGACTTTC,many,16,TRBV6-5,NA,TRBJ2-6
CASSEGGEGQPQHF,TGTGCCAGCAGTGAAGGAGGGGAGGGGCAGCCCCAGCATTTT,NA,14,TRBV2,NA,TRBJ1-5
CASSLDTGYEQYF,TGTGCCAGCAGCTTAGACACAGGCTACGAGCAGTACTTC,many,13,TRBV7-6,NA,TRBJ2-7
CASSLGLAGTLRTYEQYF,TGCGCCAGCAGCCTGGGACTAGCGGGGACCCTAAGGACCTACGAGCAGTACTTC,many,18,TRBV5-1,TRBD2,TRBJ2-7
CATSDWTGGVHEQFF,TGTGCCACCAGTGATTGGACAGGGGGGGTCCATGAGCAGTTCTTC,few,15,TRBV24-1,TRBD1,TRBJ2-1
CASSFGQFEAFF,TGTGCCAGCAGTTTTGGGCAATTTGAAGCTTTCTTT,many,12,TRBV28,NA,TRBJ1-1
CSVAKGYNSPLHF,TGCAGCGTTGCAAAGGGGTATAATTCACCCCTCCACTTT,many,13,TRBV29-1,NA,TRBJ1-6
CASSEDRAATNEKLFF,TGTGCCAGCAGTGAAGACAGGGCAGCAACTAATGAAAAACTGTTTTTT,many,16,TRBV2,NA,TRBJ1-4
CASSLNRDYEQYF,TGTGCCAGCAGTTTAAACAGGGACTACGAGCAGTACTTC,NA,13,TRBV12-3/TRBV12-4,NA,TRBJ2-7
CASTVLDSLTPNEQFF,TGTGCCAGCACCGTGCTCGACAGCCTAACTCCCAATGAGCAGTTCTTC,many,16,TRBV28,NA,TRBJ2-1
CASGSLGTEETQYF,TGTGCCAGCGGTTCACTGGGAACAGAAGAGACCCAGTACTTC,many,14,TRBV10-3,NA,TRBJ2-5
CASSTRQGASYEQYF,TGTGCCAGCAGTACCAGACAGGGGGCGTCCTACGAGCAGTACTTC,many,15,TRBV27,TRBD1,TRBJ2-7
CASSPPRSAGVSSYNEQFF,TGTGCCAGCTCACCACCAAGGTCGGCAGGGGTTAGCTCCTACAATGAGCAGTTCTTC,few,19,TRBV18,NA,TRBJ2-1
CATSRSRASVNEQFF,TGTGCCACCAGTAGATCCCGGGCCTCGGTCAATGAGCAGTTCTTC,NA,15,TRBV24-1,NA,TRBJ2-1
CASARVGAGHYTDTQYF,TGCGCCAGCGCCCGAGTTGGAGCGGGCCACTACACAGATACGCAGTATTTT,many,17,TRBV4-1,NA,TRBJ2-3
CASMGSYTEAFF,TGTGCCAGCATGGGCAGCTACACTGAAGCTTTCTTT,many,12,TRBV27,NA,TRBJ1-1
CASSFPGSLNEQFF,TGTGCCAGCAGCTTCCCCGGAAGTCTCAATGAGCAGTTCTTC,many,14,TRBV7-8,NA,TRBJ2-1
CASSPGGQGRNEQFF,TGTGCCAGCAGCCCGGGTGGACAGGGACGCAATGAGCAGTTCTTC,many,15,TRBV11-1,TRBD1,TRBJ2-1
CASSLGGLAGYNEQFF,TGCGCCAGCAGCTTGGGGGGACTAGCGGGATACAATGAGCAGTTCTTC,many,16,TRBV5-1,TRBD2,TRBJ2-1
CASSSGASSTDTRYF,TGTGCCAGCTCGTCAGGGGCTTCGAGCACAGATACGCGGTATTTT,NA,15,TRBV18,NA,TRBJ2-3
CASSLAVTANYGYTF,TGTGCCAGCAGCTTAGCGGTAACAGCTAACTATGGCTACACCTTC,once,15,TRBV7-2,NA,TRBJ1-2
CSAREVPRETQYF,TGCAGTGCTAGAGAAGTTCCACGGGAGACCCAGTACTTC,many,13,TRBV20-1,NA,TRBJ2-5
CASSRTGLDEQYF,TGCGCCAGCAGCCGGACAGGGCTCGACGAGCAGTACTTC,many,13,TRBV5-1,TRBD1,TRBJ2-7
CASSLPGLAQETQYF,TGCGCCAGCAGCTTGCCCGGACTAGCGCAAGAGACCCAGTACTTC,few,15,TRBV5-1,TRBD2,TRBJ2-5
CAWSVDRDEQYF,TGTGCCTGGAGTGTAGACAGGGACGAGCAGTACTTC,many,12,TRBV30,TRBD1,TRBJ2-7
CSASDDTARLLSEQYF,TGCAGTGCTAGTGACGACACTGCCCGGCTTCTGAGCGAGCAGTACTTC,many,16,TRBV20-1,NA,TRBJ2-7
CASSESSRVNEQFF,TGTGCCAGCAGTGAAAGTAGTAGGGTGAATGAGCAGTTCTTC,NA,14,TRBV6-1,NA,TRBJ2-1
CASSLLSGQPQHF,TGTGCCAGCAGCTTATTGAGCGGTCAGCCCCAGCATTTT,once,13,TRBV7-2,NA,TRBJ1-5
CASSPRDMSGELFF,TGTGCCAGCAGTCCGAGGGACATGTCCGGGGAGCTGTTTTTT,many,14,TRBV28,NA,TRBJ2-2
CASISLTKNTEAFF,TGTGCCAGCATCAGTCTTACGAAGAACACTGAAGCTTTCTTT,many,14,TRBV12-3/TRBV12-4,NA,TRBJ1-1
CASSPPGLYQPQHF,TGTGCCAGCAGTCCCCCTGGATTATATCAGCCCCAGCATTTT,many,14,TRBV12-3/TRBV12-4,NA,TRBJ1-5
CASSPPDRARGNEQFF,TGTGCCAGCTCACCACCGGACAGGGCCCGGGGAAATGAGCAGTTCTTC,many,16,TRBV18,TRBD1,TRBJ2-1
CASSPGTGAGANVLTF,TGTGCCAGCAGCCCCGGGACAGGGGCTGGGGCCAACGTCCTGACTTTC,NA,16,TRBV3-1,TRBD1,TRBJ2-6
CASSQVQGQRNSPLHF,TGTGCCAGCAGCCAAGTTCAGGGACAGCGAAATTCACCCCTCCACTTT,many,16,TRBV3-1,TRBD1,TRBJ1-6
CASSLGPSVTYEQYF,TGTGCCAGCAGCTTAGGACCTAGCGTAACCTACGAGCAGTACTTC,many,15,TRBV7-9,NA,TRBJ2-7
CASSLARAGGVGTGELFF,TGTGCCAGCAGCTTAGCCCGAGCGGGGGGGGTTGGGACCGGGGAGCTGTTTTTT,NA,18,TRBV11-2,TRBD2,TRBJ2-2
CASSPHGVPAKNIQYF,TGTGCCAGCAGTCCACACGGGGTCCCGGCCAAAAACATTCAGTACTTC,many,16,TRBV27,NA,TRBJ2-4
CSSAKTFDNEQFF,TGCAGTTCGGCCAAGACGTTTGATAATGAGCAGTTCTTC,many,13,TRBV20-1,NA,TRBJ2-1
CSASDRGATDTQYF,TGCAGTGCTAGCGATCGGGGAGCCACAGATACGCAGTATTTT,many,14,TRBV20-1,NA,TRBJ2-3
CASETSFDTQYF,TGTGCCAGCGAGACTAGCTTCGATACGCAGTATTTT,many,12,TRBV28,TRBD2,TRBJ2-3
CSASVGFYSNQPQHF,TGCAGTGCTAGTGTAGGGTTTTATAGCAATCAGCCCCAGCATTTT,NA,15,TRBV20-1,NA,TRBJ1-5
CASSVAPADEKLFF,TGTGCCAGCAGCGTAGCACCAGCGGATGAAAAACTGTTTTTT,few,14,TRBV9,NA,TRBJ1-4
CASSYQPGGRLSEQYF,TGTGCCAGCAGTTATCAGCCCGGCGGGAGGCTGTCCGAGCAGTACTTC,once,16,TRBV6-2/TRBV6-3,TRBD2,TRBJ2-7
CASSLAGKNIQYF,TGTGCCAGCAGTCTGGCGGGGAAAAACATTCAGTACTTC,many,13,TRBV6-1,NA,TRBJ2-4